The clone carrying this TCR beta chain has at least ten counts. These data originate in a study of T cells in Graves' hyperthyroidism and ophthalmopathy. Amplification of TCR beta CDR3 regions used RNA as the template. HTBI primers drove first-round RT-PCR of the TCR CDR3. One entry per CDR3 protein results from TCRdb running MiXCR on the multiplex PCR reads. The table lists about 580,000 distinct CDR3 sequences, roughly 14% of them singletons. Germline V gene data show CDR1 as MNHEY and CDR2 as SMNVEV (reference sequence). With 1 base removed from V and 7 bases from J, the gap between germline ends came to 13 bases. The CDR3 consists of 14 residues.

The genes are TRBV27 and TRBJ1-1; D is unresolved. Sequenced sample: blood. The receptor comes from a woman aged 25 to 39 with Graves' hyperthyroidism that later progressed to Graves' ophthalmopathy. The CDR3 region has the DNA TGTGCCAGCAGTTTATGGCCTGACTTTAATGAAGCTTTCTTT. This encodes CASSLWPDFNEAFF.